Listed below are T cell receptor beta chains from one sample, sequenced in a study of cytomegalovirus exposure and HLA in healthy donors. Measured with immunoSEQ multiplex PCR; TCRdb has only the in-frame clones, and not every one. The table records 100,000 or so clones, around 75% of them present only once. The sequenced material came from PBMCs. The origin of the receptors is a male donor in good health and CMV-seropositive. Each CDR3 is given with its conserved first and last residue. A D gene is named only where the DNA matches it firmly. Clone size, where shown, is once, few, many, or a class for clones that have expanded.

>NA|TRBJ1-1|NA|TRBV5-4
TGTGCCAGCAGCGGAGGACAGCGTAACACTGAAGCTTTCTTT
CASSGGQRNTEAFF
>NA|TRBJ2-7|NA|TRBV5-8
TGTGCCAGTAGGGGGGGCTACGAGCAGTACTTC
CASRGGYEQYF
>NA|TRBJ2-3|NA|TRBV5-6
TGTGCCACCGCAGGGGGGTCTGATACGCAGTATTTT
CATAGGSDTQYF
>NA|TRBJ2-5|NA|TRBV4-3
TGCGCCAGCAGCCAAGATTTGCGGTCGGGTGGGGAGACCCAGTACTTC
CASSQDLRSGGETQYF
>TRBD1|TRBJ1-1|NA|TRBV15
TGTGCCACCAGCAGAGTCCGCAGGGGGCGACTCGCGAACACTGAAGCTTTCTTT
CATSRVRRGRLANTEAFF
>NA|TRBJ1-2|few|TRBV19
TGTGCCAGTCAAAACAGGGTGTCGACGTCTAACTATGGCTACACCTTC
CASQNRVSTSNYGYTF
>TRBD2|TRBJ2-3|NA|TRBV28
TGTGCCAGCAGTTGGGCGCCCGGGCTTAGCGGGGGGAAAGCAGATACGCAGTATTTT
CASSWAPGLSGGKADTQYF
>TRBD1|TRBJ1-2|NA|TRBV27
TGTGCCAGCAGTGAACAGGGGAACTATGGCTACACCTTC
CASSEQGNYGYTF
>NA|TRBJ2-2|few|TRBV4-3
TGCGCCAGCAGCCAAGATGGAGGGCCCGGCACCGGGGAGCTGTTTTTT
CASSQDGGPGTGELFF
>NA|TRBJ2-1|few|TRBV2
TGTGCCAGCAGCCCCTCGCGGTCCAATGAGCAGTTCTTC
CASSPSRSNEQFF
>TRBD1|TRBJ2-5|NA|TRBV11-2
TGTGCCAGCAGCTTAAACAGGGGTATCCAAGAGACCCAGTACTTC
CASSLNRGIQETQYF
>NA|TRBJ2-7|NA|TRBV10-3
TGTGCCATCAGTGAGTCGAATCGGGAGTCCGAGCAGTACTTC
CAISESNRESEQYF
>TRBD1|TRBJ2-2|NA|TRBV28
TGTGCCAGCAGGAGGGGACAGGCGAACACCGGGGAGCTGTTTTTT
CASRRGQANTGELFF
>TRBD1|TRBJ1-5|NA|TRBV19
TGTGCCAGTAGTGGCACAGGGGGAGGTCAGCCCCAGCATTTT
CASSGTGGGQPQHF
>NA|TRBJ1-5|NA|TRBV29-1
TGCAGCGTGTCACAGGGAACCTATAGCAATCAGCCCCAGCATTTT
CSVSQGTYSNQPQHF
>NA|TRBJ2-2|NA|TRBV14
TGTGCCAGCAGCCATGGTTCAGGGTTCACCGGGGAGCTGTTTTTT
CASSHGSGFTGELFF
>NA|TRBJ2-5|NA|TRBV6-1
TGTGCCAGCGTCCGCCAAGAGACCCAGTACTTC
CASVRQETQYF
>NA|TRBJ2-7|NA|TRBV10-3
TGTGCCATACGGCCGCAGGAGGATCTCTACGAGCAGTACTTC
CAIRPQEDLYEQYF
>NA|TRBJ1-5|NA|TRBV9
TGTGCCAGCAGCGTAGGTGGGACAAGCAATCAGCCCCAGCATTTT
CASSVGGTSNQPQHF
>NA|TRBJ2-2|NA|TRBV6-5
TGTGCCAGCAGTTACTCGCGAAACACCGGGGAGCTGTTTTTT
CASSYSRNTGELFF
>NA|TRBJ1-5|NA|TRBV7-2
TGTGCCAGCAGCTTAGAGGGAGGACAGCCCCAGCATTTT
CASSLEGGQPQHF
>TRBD1|TRBJ1-4|once|TRBV7-9
TGTGCCAGCAGCTTAGGGACAGGGGGCCCCTCAAAACTGTTTTTT
CASSLGTGGPSKLFF
>TRBD1|TRBJ1-2|NA|TRBV6-6
TGTGCCAGCAGTCCCCCGGACAGGTCCTATGGCTACACCTTC
CASSPPDRSYGYTF
>TRBD2|TRBJ2-3|NA|TRBV15
TGTGCCACCAGCATATCCGGGAGGGATGTAGCAGATACGCAGTATTTT
CATSISGRDVADTQYF
>TRBD1|TRBJ1-4|NA|TRBV5-1
TGCGCCAGCAGCGGGGACAGGGGGAGCCTTAATGAAAAACTGTTTTTT
CASSGDRGSLNEKLFF
>TRBD1|TRBJ1-1|NA|TRBV7-3
TGTGCCAGCAGCTTAGGGACAGGGGCGGACACTGAAGCTTTCTTT
CASSLGTGADTEAFF
>NA|TRBJ2-7|NA|TRBV2
TGTGCCAGCAGGGGGGGACAGACCCGACCTTACGAGCAGTACTTC
CASRGGQTRPYEQYF
>TRBD1|TRBJ1-1|few|TRBV4-2
TGTGCCAGCAGCCAGGACGGACAGGGAGCGAACACTGAAGCTTTCTTT
CASSQDGQGANTEAFF
>TRBD2|TRBJ2-2|NA|TRBV30
TGTGCCTGGAGTGGAGGGACTAGCGTTAATGCCGGGGAGCTGTTTTTT
CAWSGGTSVNAGELFF
>TRBD1|TRBJ1-2|NA|TRBV6-5
TGTGCCAGCAGTTACGGCAGGGGGGGCTACACCTTC
CASSYGRGGYTF
>NA|TRBJ1-2|NA|TRBV5-6
TGTGCCAGCAGCTCGGACAGAATCGGCTACACCTTC
CASSSDRIGYTF
>TRBD2|TRBJ2-1|NA|TRBV4-3
TGCGCCAGCAGCCAATCTAGCGGGGGCTACAATGAGCAGTTCTTC
CASSQSSGGYNEQFF
>TRBD1|TRBJ2-7|NA|TRBV5-1
TGCGCCAGCAGCTGGACAGGGCCGGGAGACTACGAGCAGTACTTC
CASSWTGPGDYEQYF
>TRBD1|TRBJ1-1|NA|TRBV10-3
TGTGCCATCAGGCCGGACAGGGGGGACACTGAAGCTTTCTTT
CAIRPDRGDTEAFF
>NA|TRBJ2-2|few|TRBV28
TGTGCCAGCCTGGACTCGAACACCGGGGAGCTGTTTTTT
CASLDSNTGELFF
>NA|TRBJ2-5|NA|TRBV15
TGTGCCACCAGCAGATCCGCCCCCACAGCACTCCAAGAGACCCAGTACTTC
CATSRSAPTALQETQYF
>TRBD1|TRBJ2-1|NA|TRBV5-1
TGCGCCAGCTCCGGGACAGGTTACAATGAGCAGTTCTTC
CASSGTGYNEQFF